Each of the 9 T cell receptor beta chains below was sequenced from the same sample in a study of identical twins. TCRdb reprocessed the 5' RACE reads via MiXCR and lists one record per CDR3 protein. This table has some 630,000 distinct CDR3 sequences, about 7% appearing once. Another study also made use of these data, one on yellow fever vaccine responses in identical twins.

The sample comprised PBMCs. Receptors originate from a woman aged 18-30 years in good health.

In its sample, this clonotype was seen many times. The chain has TRBV20-1 and TRBJ2-1; the match to TRBD2 covers 9 bases. Germline CDR1 is DFQATT and CDR2 is SNEGSKA (reference sequence). This CDR3 is 16 amino acids long. Germline trimming cut 3 bases from V and 9 bases from J; bases unmatched to any gene: 15. CDR3 coding DNA: TGCAGTGCTAGTCATCGGGGGCGGGAGGGCCTATTTGAGCAGTTCTTC. Protein: CSASHRGREGLFEQFF.

This clonotype was picked up a small number of times. This chain uses TRBV12-3 or TRBV12-4 with TRBJ2-3; 10 bases agree with TRBD1. Germline trimming cut 5 bases from V and 7 bases from J; bases unmatched to any gene: 6. The CDR3 runs to 14 residues. The CDR3 DNA reads TGTGCCAGCAGTCGCGGGACAGGGGATAATACGCAGTATTTT. This codes for CASSRGTGDNTQYF.

The V call is TRBV14, the J call TRBJ2-7, with TRBD2 identical over 8 bases. Germline CDR1 is SGHDN and CDR2 is FVKESK. This CDR3 region has 15 residues. V lost 3 bases to trimming and J lost 6 bases; unmatched junction nucleotides: 10. The CDR3 reads CASSQLAGYRSEQYF. In nucleotides, the CDR3 is TGTGCCAGCAGCCAGTTAGCGGGATATAGGTCCGAGCAGTACTTC.

This clonotype was picked up many times. The chain has TRBV20-1 and TRBJ1-6, with D possibly matching TRBD1 (5 bases). In germline, CDR1 is DFQATT, CDR2 SNEGSKA (reference sequence). V lost 0 bases and J 4 bases, leaving 13 bases between the germline ends. This CDR3 contains 16 residues. Here the CDR3 reads CSARDSRDWYNSPLHF. CDR3 in DNA: TGCAGTGCTAGAGATTCGCGGGACTGGTATAATTCACCCCTCCACTTT.

This clonotype showed up many times. V and J are TRBV7-2 and TRBJ2-2; 7 bases match TRBD2. Per germline, CDR1 SGHTA and CDR2 FQGNSA. This CDR3 has 16 residues. J lost 8 bases, V lost 1 base, and 10 bases had no gene match. CDR3 sequence (DNA): TGTGCCAGCAGCTTAGATTCCCCTTGGGGACTAGGGGAGCTGTTTTTT. Translating gives CASSLDSPWGLGELFF.

The sample holds many counts of this clonotype. CDR3 sequence: CSARTSADYNEQFF. CDR3 DNA: TGCAGCGCTAGGACTAGCGCCGACTACAATGAGCAGTTCTTC. The chain links TRBV29-1 to TRBJ2-1; the match to TRBD2 covers 9 bases. From germline, CDR1 is SQVTM and CDR2 ANQGSEA. After removal of 7 bases from V and 3 bases from J, the junction contained 7 bases not matched to a gene. The CDR3 has 14 amino acids.

This clonotype was recorded many times. The rearrangement joins TRBV27 to TRBJ2-1; D may correspond to TRBD1 or TRBD2 (5 bases each). The V and J ends lost 6 bases and 6 bases respectively, with 27 bases between them. Germline lookup yields CDR1 MNHEY and CDR2 SMNVEV (reference sequence). The length of the CDR3 is 18 residues. CDR3 residues: CASSFLPPGTRASNEQFF. The CDR3 nucleotides are TGTGCCAGCAGCTTCCTACCCCCTGGGACCCGAGCGAGCAATGAGCAGTTCTTC.

This clonotype was seen repeatedly, ten times or more. The chain has TRBV29-1 and TRBJ2-1; maybe TRBD2 (5 bases). Germline V gene data show CDR1 as SQVTM and CDR2 as ANQGSEA. CDR3 length: 15 amino acids. V was pared by 2 bases and J by 6 bases, with 17 bases between. The CDR3 is CSVEKLGASSNEQFF. The CDR3, as DNA: TGCAGCGTTGAAAAGTTGGGAGCCTCTAGCAATGAGCAGTTCTTC.

This clonotype appeared many times. The rearrangement links TRBV12-3 or TRBV12-4 to TRBJ2-7; D may be TRBD2 (6 bases). This CDR3 is built from 16 residues. Deletions cut 0 bases from V and 2 bases from J, with 14 bases between. The CDR3 nucleotides are TGTGCCAGCAGTTTAGCGGGAGGTTCGACAGCCTACGAGCAGTACTTC. Amino acid sequence: CASSLAGGSTAYEQYF.